Presented here are 22 T cell receptor beta chains from one specimen sequenced in a study of cytomegalovirus exposure and HLA in healthy donors. This PCR relied on a set of 60 Vbeta primers and 13 Jbeta primers. Data came from immunoSEQ multiplex PCR; TCRdb stores just in-frame clones and leaves some out. The sample carries under 50,000 clones, under 75% recorded once. The sample comprised PBMCs. Receptors were obtained from a man aged 25-40 years in good health and CMV-seronegative.

Of note for this clone: An end of the junction does not agree with germline; a read error may underlie this. The chain is built from TRBV16 and TRBJ1-4, with D unclear. This CDR3 is 14 amino acids long. CDR1 is KGHSY, CDR2 FQNENV, per germline. The CDR3 sequence: CASSQSGVGQAKVF. CDR3 coding DNA: TGTGCCAGCAGCCAATCGGGCGTAGGCCAGGCGAAGGTTTTT.

CDR3 residues: CASSFGYKGAGLHNEQFF. The CDR3 DNA is TGTGCCAGCAGCTTTGGGTACAAGGGGGCAGGGTTACACAATGAGCAGTTCTTC. This chain uses TRBV7-8 with TRBJ2-1; TRBD1 matches 7 bases. The junction had 16 bases not matched to a gene; V was cut back by 3 bases and J by 5 bases. The CDR3 has 18 amino acids. Germline V lookup: CDR1 SGHVS, CDR2 FQNEAQ.

The chain combines TRBV7-9 with TRBJ2-1, with TRBD2 matching over 11 bases. The V gene's germline CDR1 is SEHNR and CDR2 FQNEAQ (reference sequence). This CDR3 comprises 19 residues. With V trimmed by 0 bases and J by 9 bases, 16 bases remained unmatched. The CDR3 here is CASSLARGTSGSRPSEQFF. In DNA, the CDR3 is TGTGCCAGCAGCTTAGCGCGGGGTACTAGCGGGAGTCGGCCGAGTGAGCAGTTCTTC.

A word on this clone: Other DNA sequences within the sample encode an identical CDR3. This rearrangement joins TRBV11-2 to TRBJ1-1, with D unclear. CDR3 size: 13 residues. V lost 2 bases to trimming and J lost 2 bases, with 6 bases between them. Germline V gene sequence: CDR1 SGHAT, CDR2 FQNNGV. The CDR3 DNA follows: TGTGCCAGCAGCTTACGGGGAAACACTGAAGCTTTCTTT. It yields the protein CASSLRGNTEAFF.

The gene calls are TRBV5-1 and TRBJ2-1, with D perhaps matching TRBD1 (5 bases). Germline CDR1 and CDR2: SGHRS and YFSETQ. The V end was cut by 0 bases, the J end by 4 bases, with 8 bases between. This CDR3 contains 14 residues. The CDR3 sequence is CASSLEGLYNEQFF. The DNA for the CDR3 is TGCGCCAGCAGCTTGGAGGGGTTATACAATGAGCAGTTCTTC.

The rearrangement joins TRBV10-3 to TRBJ2-3; 10 nucleotides agree with TRBD2. J gave up 7 bases and V 8 bases, and 15 bases lay outside the gene matches. This CDR3 is built from 16 residues. The germline gives CDR1 ENHRY, CDR2 SYGVKD. DNA for the CDR3: TGTGCCATCCAAGGGGTAGCGGGAGGTGCCATGAATACGCAGTATTTT. It yields the protein CAIQGVAGGAMNTQYF.

CDR3 nucleotides: TGTGCCAGCTCCCTCGGCAGTGACTACTACGAGCAGTACTTC. Translated, it gives CASSLGSDYYEQYF. V gene TRBV27 combines with J gene TRBJ2-7, with a tentative D call TRBD2 (5 bases). Germline CDR1 MNHEY, CDR2 SMNVEV (reference sequence). The CDR3 covers 14 residues. Between the trimmed V and J ends, which lost 8 bases and 3 bases, there was a span of 17 bases.

V usage is TRBV30 and J usage is TRBJ1-1, with a possible D match to TRBD1 (6 bases). Germline V gene sequence: CDR1 GTSNPN, CDR2 SVGIG (reference sequence). This CDR3 comprises 15 residues. V was clipped by 2 bases and J by 4 bases, with 17 bases between them. Written as DNA, the CDR3 is TGTGCCTGGAGTCCTTCCCATTACAGGGTCACTGAAGCTTTCTTT. Translation: CAWSPSHYRVTEAFF.

This sequence joins TRBV11-2 and TRBJ2-2, with D possibly TRBD2 on 6 matching bases. The ends were cut back, 1 base at V and 7 bases at J, with 13 bases in the middle. Germline V gene data show CDR1 as SGHAT and CDR2 as FQNNGV. This CDR3 has 15 residues. The CDR3: CASSLVPGADGELFF. CDR3 in DNA: TGTGCCAGCAGCTTAGTACCGGGAGCAGACGGGGAGCTGTTTTTT.

This clone was seen once. V gene TRBV6-6 combines with J gene TRBJ1-1; a weak D match, TRBD1 (5 bases). From germline, CDR1 is MNHNY and CDR2 SVGAGI (reference sequence). V was shortened by 6 bases and J by 2 bases, with 13 bases between the two germline ends. The CDR3 runs to 14 residues. CDR3: CASSRGTSNTEAFF. The CDR3 region has the DNA TGTGCCAGCAGCCGGGGGACGTCCAACACTGAAGCTTTCTTT.

The chain joins TRBV2 to TRBJ2-1, with 9 positions matching TRBD2. The germline V gene has CDR1 SNHLY and CDR2 FYNNEI. With V trimmed by 3 bases and J by 10 bases, 1 base remained unmatched. The CDR3 spans 12 residues. The DNA of the CDR3 is TGTGCCAGCAGTGACCTAGCGGGAGAGCAGTTCTTC. It yields the protein CASSDLAGEQFF.

In this sample, this clone turned up a few times. The rearrangement links TRBV6-1 to TRBJ1-2; possibly TRBD1 for D (5 bases). The CDR3 sequence is 11 residues long. The germline V gene has CDR1 MNHNS and CDR2 SASEGT. The V and J ends lost 9 bases and 4 bases respectively, with 9 bases between them. The CDR3 nucleotides are TGTGCCAGTCAAAGGGGCTATGGCTACACCTTC. Translated: CASQRGYGYTF.

The chain uses TRBV5-1 and TRBJ2-7; TRBD1 matches at 7 bases. V lost 4 bases and J lost 2; bases outside the gene matches: 3. Per the germline V gene, CDR1 is SGHRS and CDR2 is YFSETQ. The CDR3 length is 13 residues. CDR3 sequence: CASSRDSTYEQYF. The CDR3 nucleotides read TGCGCCAGCAGCCGGGACAGCACCTACGAGCAGTACTTC.

The chain couples TRBV2 to TRBJ2-7; 8 nucleotides agree with TRBD1. The CDR3 runs 13 residues. The junction had 4 bases not matched to a gene; V was cut back by 6 bases and J by 3 bases. Germline loops: CDR1 SNHLY, CDR2 FYNNEI. As DNA, the CDR3 is TGTGCCAGCAGGGGGACAGGACGCTACGAGCAGTACTTC. Translating gives CASRGTGRYEQYF.

A few counts support this clone. This rearrangement joins TRBV7-6 to TRBJ1-4, with D perhaps TRBD1 (5 bases). CDR3 size: 15 residues. V lost 0 bases to trimming and J lost 6 bases, with 11 bases between them. CDR1 is SGHVS, CDR2 FNYEAQ, per germline. The CDR3 spells CASSLAGRGDEKLFF. The CDR3 nucleotides read TGTGCCAGCAGCTTAGCGGGACGGGGGGATGAAAAACTGTTTTTT.

V gene TRBV2 combines with J gene TRBJ2-7, with D perhaps matching TRBD1 (5 bases). Looked up from germline, CDR1 is SNHLY and CDR2 is FYNNEI. The CDR3 has 14 residues. Between the trimmed V and J ends, which lost 1 base and 3 bases, there was a span of 10 bases. The CDR3 DNA follows: TGTGCCAGCAGTGAAGTCAGGGTAAGCTACGAGCAGTACGTC. It specifies CASSEVRVSYEQYV.

The genes are TRBV5-6 and TRBJ2-3, with 12 bases aligning to TRBD2. The germline CDR1 and CDR2 sequences are SGHDT and YYEEEE. The ends lost 4 bases at V and 5 bases at J; junction bases unmatched: 8. The CDR3 is 16 amino acids. The CDR3 bases are TGTGCCAGCAGCCGTCGGACTAGCGGGGTGGTAGATACGCAGTATTTT. It codes for CASSRRTSGVVDTQYF.

The CDR3 region has the DNA TGTGCCAGTAGTATTGGCAGGACCTACGAGCAGTACTTC. The encoded protein is CASSIGRTYEQYF. The chain couples TRBV19 to TRBJ2-7; no firm D call. Germline CDR1 reads LNHDA; CDR2 reads SQIVND (reference sequence). The V end lost 3 bases, the J end lost 2 bases, and 8 bases lay between the germline ends. The length of the CDR3 is 13 residues.

The gene calls are TRBV6-6 and TRBJ1-1, with 9 nucleotides matching TRBD1. The germline V gene has CDR1 MNHNY and CDR2 SVGAGI (reference sequence). Trimming cost V 2 bases and J 9 bases; bases outside gene matches: 7. The CDR3 sequence is 14 residues long. The CDR3, as DNA: TGTGCCAGCAGTTACGCCGGGACAGGGAAAAAAGCTTTCTTT. This codes for CASSYAGTGKKAFF.

The gene calls are TRBV29-1 and TRBJ1-1, with 8 bases aligning to TRBD1. Germline V gene lookup returns CDR1 SQVTM and CDR2 ANQGSEA. V lost 6 bases and J lost 6; bases outside the gene matches: 6. The CDR3 consists of 12 residues. This CDR3 is CSVRTGRSEAFF. CDR3 coding DNA: TGCAGCGTACGGACAGGGCGCTCTGAAGCTTTCTTT.

The chain joins TRBV6-1 to TRBJ1-4, with a possible D match to TRBD1 (5 bases). CDR1 is MNHNS, CDR2 SASEGT, per germline. This CDR3 comprises 15 residues. V lost 6 bases to trimming and J lost 3 bases, with 14 bases between them. The CDR3 nucleotides are TGTGCCAGCAGGGGTGCGCGGGGCTCTAATGAAAAACTGTTTTTT. Residues: CASRGARGSNEKLFF.

The chain recombines TRBV30 with TRBJ1-2; D is undetermined. From germline, CDR1 is GTSNPN and CDR2 SVGIG (reference sequence). This CDR3 is 10 amino acids long. Trimming left V 3 bases short and J 8 bases short, with 7 bases between. CDR3 in DNA: TGTGCCTGGAGAAGAGGAGGCTACACCTTC. Translation gives CAWRRGGYTF. Complete variable domain (other parts from reference TRBV30 and TRBJ1-2): SQTIHQWPATLVQPVGSPLSLECTVEGTSNPNLYWYRQAAGRGLQLLFYSVGIGQISSEVPQNLSASRPQDRQFILSSKKLLLSDSGFYLCAWRRGGYTFGSGTRLTVV.